What follows describes a single T cell receptor (beta chain). This CDR3 has 14 amino acids. Germline CDR1 is SGHNT and CDR2 is YYREEE (reference sequence). The V end lost 2 bases, the J end lost 3 bases, and 9 bases lay between the germline ends. The data derive from a study of control samples from healthy donors and cancer patients. Measured with immunoSEQ multiplex PCR; TCRdb has only the in-frame clones, and not every one. The sample consists of fewer than 150,000 clones, approximately 90% of them appearing once. This clonotype was sampled from a man in his late teens or twenties in good health. The specimen was blood. This sequence joins TRBV5-4 and TRBJ2-1; the D gene is possibly TRBD2 (5 bases). Written as DNA, the CDR3 is TGTGCCAGCAGCTTATCGGGGATCTACAATGAGCAGTTCTTC. Protein product: CASSLSGIYNEQFF.